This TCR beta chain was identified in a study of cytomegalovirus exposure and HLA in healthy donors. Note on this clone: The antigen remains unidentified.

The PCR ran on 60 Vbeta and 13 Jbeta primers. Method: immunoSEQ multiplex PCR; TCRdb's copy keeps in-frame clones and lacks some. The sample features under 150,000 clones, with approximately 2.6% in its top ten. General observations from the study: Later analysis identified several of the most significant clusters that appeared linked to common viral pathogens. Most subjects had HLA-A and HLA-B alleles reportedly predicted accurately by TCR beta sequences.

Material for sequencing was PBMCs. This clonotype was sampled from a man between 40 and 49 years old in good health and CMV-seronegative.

The CDR3 protein is CASSYSQGTGEKLFF. For the CDR3, the DNA is TGTGCCAGCAGTTATTCACAGGGAACGGGGGAAAAACTGTTTTTT. This chain links TRBV6-5 with TRBJ1-4, with D perhaps matching TRBD1 (6 bases). Trimming stripped 3 bases from V and 8 bases from J, with 16 bases between. This CDR3 has 15 amino acids. Germline V CDR1 and CDR2: MNHEY, SVGAGI.